A selection of T cell receptor beta chains follows, all from one sample in a study of shared clonotypes between healthy human individuals. Clones were read by immunoSEQ multiplex PCR, and TCRdb kept only the in-frame ones, dropping some. Among 550,000 to 600,000 clones listed, around three quarters were seen once. The source material was PBMCs. Receptors were obtained from a middle-aged woman in good health. Some clones in this sample may be carry-over from other donors' samples. CDR3s include the opening cysteine and the closing phenylalanine or tryptophan. A D gene is named only where the DNA matches it firmly. The listing skips clone size in some rows; elsewhere it reads once, few, many or a size class.

v_call	clone_size	j_call	d_call	cdr3_nt	cdr3_aa
TRBV27	-	TRBJ1-3	-	TGTGCCAGCAGTCCCAACTGGGATCCTGGAAACACCATATATTTT	CASSPNWDPGNTIYF
TRBV18	-	TRBJ1-3	-	TGTGCCAGCTCACCCCCGGATGGTTTCGGAAACACCATATATTTT	CASSPPDGFGNTIYF
TRBV7-9	-	TRBJ1-2	TRBD1	TGTGCCAGCAGCCCTGGGGGACAGGGTTTCGTCTATGGCTACACCTTC	CASSPGGQGFVYGYTF
TRBV5-1	many	TRBJ2-1	-	TGCGCCAGCAGCTCAGGACTCCCCTCGACCAATGAGCAGTTCTTC	CASSSGLPSTNEQFF
TRBV6-1	-	TRBJ2-1	-	TGTGCCAGCAGTGAAGTTAAGGGCGCGGGGTTCTTC	CASSEVKGAGFF
TRBV7-8	-	TRBJ2-7	TRBD2	TGTGCCAGCAGCTCACACCTAGCGGGAGATGGGGAGCAGTACTTC	CASSSHLAGDGEQYF
TRBV30	-	TRBJ1-3	-	TGTGCCTGGAGTGGAAGCAGGGACTTCTCTGGAAACACCATATATTTT	CAWSGSRDFSGNTIYF
TRBV29-1	-	TRBJ2-1	-	TGCAGCGGAAGAGACAATGAGCAGTTCTTC	CSGRDNEQFF
TRBV7-9	few	TRBJ1-1	-	TGTGCCAGCAGCTTAGTAAGGAACATGAACACTGAAGCTTTCTTT	CASSLVRNMNTEAFF
TRBV29-1	-	TRBJ1-2	-	TGCAGCGTAGTAGGGACATCGGAAGGGTATGGCTACACCTTC	CSVVGTSEGYGYTF
TRBV19	-	TRBJ2-7	TRBD1	TGTGCCAGTGCTCGGGACAGGGGGCCCTACGAGCAGTACTTC	CASARDRGPYEQYF
TRBV25-1	-	TRBJ2-1	-	TGTGCCAGCAGTGATTGGGCTAAAACTGTTGGAGACAATGAGCAGTTCTTC	CASSDWAKTVGDNEQFF
TRBV4-2	-	TRBJ1-4	TRBD1	TGTGCCAGCAGCACGGACAGGGGAAAACTGTTTTTT	CASSTDRGKLFF
TRBV9	-	TRBJ2-1	-	TGTGCCAGCAGCGTAGCGTGGAGAGAGGGGGTTGAGGTTGGGCACAATGAGCAGTTCTTC	CASSVAWREGVEVGHNEQFF